The 26 T cell receptor beta chains given below trace back to one sample, sequenced in a study of Ad26.COV2.S vaccination and SARS-CoV-2 variants. Noted treatment: around 19 received Ad26.COV2.S at low or high dose, single or two shots; five or six received placebo; per-sample allocation not given. At day 63 after the first vaccine or placebo injection, samples were drawn. The repertoire was sequenced with immunoSEQ multiplex PCR; TCRdb's copy has only in-frame clones and lacks some. The table shows 410,000 or so clones, with 80% to 95% occurring only once. The sequences come from peripheral blood, collected in a trial of Ad26.COV2.S vaccine versus placebo. All receptors derive from a person between 18 and 65 years old who received the Ad26.COV2.S COVID-19 vaccine or a placebo.

The J gene is TRBJ1-2, the V gene TRBV11-2; the D is unclear. The CDR3 is 12 residues long. Germline assignment: CDR1 SGHAT and CDR2 FQNNGV. V lost 4 bases and J lost 3, with 6 bases in between. Here the CDR3 reads CASSSPYYGYTF. The CDR3 coding sequence is TGTGCCAGCAGCTCCCCCTACTATGGCTACACCTTC.

The chain has TRBV19 and TRBJ1-1; possibly TRBD1 for D (5 bases). Germline CDR1 is LNHDA and CDR2 is SQIVND (reference sequence). The CDR3 consists of 14 residues. The germline V and J ends were trimmed by 3 bases and 5 bases, with 13 bases remaining between them. CDR3: CASSIRVGGTEAFF. The CDR3 region has the DNA TGTGCCAGTAGTATCAGGGTAGGAGGGACTGAAGCTTTCTTT. Complete variable domain (other parts from reference TRBV19 and TRBJ1-1): DGGITQSPKYLFRKEGQNVTLSCEQNLNHDAMYWYRQDPGQGLRLIYYSQIVNDFQKGDIAEGYSVSREKKESFPLTVTSAQKNPTAFYLCASSIRVGGTEAFFGQGTRLTVV.

The CDR3 reads CASSEFGRGRDEQFF. The CDR3 DNA is TGCGCCAGCAGTGAATTCGGGCGGGGAAGAGATGAGCAGTTCTTC. The chain carries TRBV10-1 and TRBJ2-1; tentative D call: TRBD2 (6 bases). Germline V CDR1 and CDR2: WNHNN, SYGVQD (reference sequence). Trimming cost V 3 bases and J 8 bases, with 17 bases left between them. This CDR3 is built from 15 residues.

The rearrangement uses TRBV4-3 and TRBJ2-4, with D uncertain. The CDR3 runs to 19 residues. Deletions cut 1 base from V and 2 bases from J, with 21 bases between. Per the germline V gene, CDR1 is LGHNA and CDR2 is YSLEER. Here the CDR3 DNA reads TGCGCCAGCAGCCAAGCTAGGGCGCTTTATGCCAACCCCAAAAACATTCAGTACTTC. It encodes CASSQARALYANPKNIQYF.

The V and J genes are TRBV7-8 and TRBJ2-5; TRBD1 is a possible D gene (5 bases). This CDR3 comprises 14 residues. Trimming pared 3 bases from V and 4 bases from J, leaving 12 bases between. Germline V lookup: CDR1 SGHVS, CDR2 FQNEAQ. The CDR3 bases are TGTGCCAGCAGCTTGGTTGCCAGGGTAGAGACCCAGTACTTC. It translates to CASSLVARVETQYF.

This sequence joins TRBV6-5 and TRBJ1-2; no clear D gene. The CDR3 contains 16 residues. Germline V gives CDR1 MNHEY, CDR2 SVGAGI. Deletions cut 0 bases from V and 6 bases from J, with 17 bases between. The DNA of the CDR3 is TGTGCCAGCAGTTACTCAGCCGTCCGGGAGTCGGATGGCTACACCTTC. It codes for CASSYSAVRESDGYTF.

This clone appeared a single time. The rearrangement joins TRBV9 to TRBJ2-3; 11 nucleotides line up with TRBD2. With 0 bases clipped from V and 1 base from J, the junction kept 7 bases outside the gene matches. Germline CDR1 SGDLS, CDR2 YYNGEE. The CDR3 has 18 residues. This chain's CDR3 is CASSVAPSLAGGTDTQYF. Here the CDR3 DNA reads TGTGCCAGCAGCGTAGCTCCCTCACTAGCGGGGGGCACAGATACGCAGTATTTT. Filled out from reference TRBV9 and TRBJ2-3, the complete variable domain reads DSGVTQTPKHLITATGQRVTLRCSPRSGDLSVYWYQQSLDQGLQFLIQYYNGEERAKGNILERFSAQQFPDLHSELNLSSLELGDSALYFCASSVAPSLAGGTDTQYFGPGTRLTVL.

The chain couples TRBV27 to TRBJ2-1; the match to TRBD2 covers 10 bases. The CDR3 is 21 residues long. After removal of 4 bases from V and 4 bases from J, the junction contained 22 bases not matched to a gene. CDR1 is MNHEY and CDR2 is SMNVEV in the germline V gene (reference sequence). The CDR3 DNA reads as TGTGCCAGCAGTTCCAGACAGCGGGGGGGTTCAGGGCTCAACACGTACAATGAGCAGTTCTTC. As protein: CASSSRQRGGSGLNTYNEQFF.

The chain is built from TRBV18 and TRBJ1-2; D uncertain. The CDR3 sequence is 12 residues long. Deletions cut 5 bases from V and 0 bases from J, with 4 bases between. Germline values: CDR1 KGHSH, CDR2 LQKENI. The CDR3 nucleotides read TGTGCCAGCTCAGCAGCTAACTATGGCTACACCTTC. Translation: CASSAANYGYTF.

The CDR3 here is CASSYSGAEYTDTQYF. The CDR3 region has the DNA TGTGCCAGCAGTTACTCGGGGGCTGAGTACACAGATACGCAGTATTTT. This chain links TRBV6-5 with TRBJ2-3; tentative D call: TRBD1 (6 bases). The V gene lost 0 bases and the J gene lost 2 bases, with 12 bases spanning the gap. The germline V gene has CDR1 MNHEY and CDR2 SVGAGI. The CDR3 has 16 amino acids.

In the case of this clone: This same CDR3 is encoded by further DNA sequences in the sample. This chain joins TRBV18 and TRBJ2-2, with D possibly TRBD2 on 6 matching bases. The CDR3 length is 15 residues. The ends were cut back, 1 base at V and 2 bases at J, with 8 bases in the middle. CDR1 and CDR2 (germline): KGHSH, LQKENI. CDR3 nucleotide sequence: TGTGCCAGCTCACCACAGGGGACTAACACCGGGGAGCTGTTTTTT. The encoded protein is CASSPQGTNTGELFF.

The gene calls are TRBV19 and TRBJ2-7; 8 bases are shared with TRBD2. Germline-derived CDR1 and CDR2 are LNHDA and SQIVND (reference sequence). Losses at the gene ends were 3 bases for V and 3 bases for J; bases not matched to a gene: 7. The CDR3 totals 15 residues. The CDR3 DNA is TGTGCCAGTAGTATGGGACTAGATAGCAGCTACGAGCAGTACTTC. Translated, it gives CASSMGLDSSYEQYF.

This chain links TRBV3-1 (or the pseudogene TRBV3-2) with TRBJ2-7; 10 bases agree with TRBD2. CDR1 is LGHDT and CDR2 is YNNKEL in the germline V gene (reference sequence). J gave up 0 bases and V 4 bases, and 9 bases lay outside the gene matches. There are 17 residues in the CDR3. CDR3 sequence (DNA): TGTGCCAGCAGCCGTGAAAGCGGGGGGGCCTCCTCCTACGAGCAGTACTTC. Amino acid sequence: CASSRESGGASSYEQYF.

The genes are TRBV30 and TRBJ1-5; D possibly corresponds to TRBD1 (5 bases). This CDR3 has 16 residues. Germline V gene sequence: CDR1 GTSNPN, CDR2 SVGIG (reference sequence). Trimming left V 0 bases short and J 3 bases short, with 15 bases between. CDR3 loop: CAWSVRGGTSNQPQHF. DNA of the CDR3: TGTGCCTGGAGTGTAAGGGGAGGGACCTCCAATCAGCCCCAGCATTTT. The full variable domain, rest sourced from reference TRBV30 and TRBJ1-5, is SQTIHQWPATLVQPVGSPLSLECTVEGTSNPNLYWYRQAAGRGLQLLFYSVGIGQISSEVPQNLSASRPQDRQFILSSKKLLLSDSGFYLCAWSVRGGTSNQPQHFGDGTRLSIL.

The count of this clone is one. The J gene is TRBJ2-6, the V gene TRBV5-8; no reliable D call. The CDR3 contains 15 residues. CDR1 is SGHTS and CDR2 is YDEGEE in the germline V gene. Deletions cut 9 bases from V and 0 bases from J, with 13 bases between. CDR3 residues: CANKSPSSGANVLTF. In DNA form, the CDR3 reads TGTGCCAATAAGTCCCCCTCCTCTGGGGCCAACGTCCTGACTTTC.

V is TRBV5-1 and J is TRBJ1-4; a possible D gene is TRBD1 (5 bases). CDR1 and CDR2 (germline): SGHRS, YFSETQ. Trimming removed 4 bases at V and 0 bases at J, with 10 bases between. The CDR3 is made up of 15 amino acids. The CDR3 loop is CASSNGHATNEKLFF. The CDR3 DNA follows: TGCGCCAGCAGCAACGGACACGCAACTAATGAAAAACTGTTTTTT.

The chain carries TRBV6-2 or TRBV6-3 and TRBJ2-3, with a tentative D call TRBD2 (6 bases). CDR1 MNHEY and CDR2 SVGEGT come from the germline V gene. The germline V and J ends were trimmed by 2 bases and 1 base, with 13 bases remaining between them. The CDR3 loop spans 16 amino acids. CDR3 amino acids: CASSYGVSGGTDTQYF. DNA of the CDR3: TGTGCCAGCAGTTACGGGGTTTCGGGGGGCACAGATACGCAGTATTTT.

The V gene is TRBV9, the J gene TRBJ1-2, with D perhaps matching TRBD1 (6 bases). Trimming removed 6 bases at V and 7 bases at J, with 19 bases between. This CDR3 region has 14 residues. Germline V gene lookup returns CDR1 SGDLS and CDR2 YYNGEE. The CDR3 DNA sequence: TGTGCCAGCACGAATGAGGGTGGCAGGGGTGGCTACACCTTC. Amino acids: CASTNEGGRGGYTF.

The rearrangement uses TRBV7-8 and TRBJ2-3; possibly TRBD1 for D (6 bases). Germline V gene sequence: CDR1 SGHVS, CDR2 FQNEAQ. The CDR3 has 16 amino acids. V lost 2 bases to trimming and J lost 0 bases, with 12 bases between them. The DNA for the CDR3 is TGTGCCAGCAGCTTATTCACAGGACAGAGCACAGATACGCAGTATTTT. Translating gives CASSLFTGQSTDTQYF.

About this clone: An end of the junction differs from the germline gene, which may be a read error. The CDR3 sequence is CASSIAGAGTQYF. In nucleotides, the CDR3 is TGTGCCAGCAGTATAGCGGGGGCGGGGACCCAGTACTTC. V is TRBV12-3 or TRBV12-4 and J is TRBJ2-5; 9 bases match TRBD2. The CDR3 covers 13 residues.

This clone appeared once. The chain has TRBV27 and TRBJ1-5, with D tentatively TRBD1 (5 bases). From germline, CDR1 is MNHEY and CDR2 SMNVEV (reference sequence). V dropped 2 bases and J dropped 5 bases, with 7 bases sitting between them. The CDR3 is 13 amino acids. The CDR3 here is CASSLRGHQPQHF. The CDR3 DNA reads as TGTGCCAGCAGTTTAAGGGGACATCAGCCCCAGCATTTT.

The V gene is TRBV28, the J gene TRBJ1-6; no firm D call. CDR3 length equals 15 residues. Per germline, CDR1 MDHEN and CDR2 SYDVKM. Trimming took 5 bases from V and 5 from J, leaving 13 bases between them. CDR3 bases: TGTGCCAGCAGTCGCCCCGCAACCCATAATTCACCCCTCCACTTT. Translating gives CASSRPATHNSPLHF.

The chain carries TRBV4-1 and TRBJ2-7; 15 bases line up with TRBD2. This CDR3 is built from 17 residues. Germline V gene lookup returns CDR1 MGHRA and CDR2 YSYEKL. J was trimmed by 5 bases and V by 1 base; bases with no gene match: 6. The CDR3 DNA follows: TGCGCCAGCAGCCAAGGGGGACTAGCGGGGGGTCCCCACGAGCAGTACTTC. This gives the protein CASSQGGLAGGPHEQYF.

The rearrangement uses TRBV10-3 and TRBJ2-1, with a weak D call TRBD1 (6 bases). V was cut by 6 bases and J by 5 bases, with 14 bases left in between. The CDR3 extends over 14 amino acids. From germline, CDR1 is ENHRY and CDR2 SYGVKD. The CDR3 reads CAIRANRENNEQFF. The CDR3 DNA reads TGTGCCATCAGAGCGAACAGGGAAAACAATGAGCAGTTCTTC.

The chain recombines TRBV6-5 with TRBJ2-5, with D perhaps TRBD2 (7 bases). The V gene's germline CDR1 is MNHEY and CDR2 SVGAGI. V lost 4 bases and J lost 5, with 17 bases in between. CDR3 length equals 15 residues. The CDR3 sequence is CASSFTLARGETQYF. Written as DNA, the CDR3 is TGTGCCAGCAGTTTCACACTAGCGAGGGGGGAGACCCAGTACTTC.

This clone was observed a single time. This rearrangement joins TRBV6-5 to TRBJ2-2; D unclear. The germline gives CDR1 MNHEY, CDR2 SVGAGI. This CDR3 comprises 16 residues. V was cut by 0 bases and J by 1 base, with 9 bases left in between. DNA for the CDR3: TGTGCCAGCAGTTACTCTCCAGGATTGAACACCGGGGAGCTGTTTTTT. Its protein product is CASSYSPGLNTGELFF.